The 30 T cell receptor beta chains below were found in one sample sequenced in a study of technical replicates of blood from a handful of donors (dated by TCRdb to the late 2010s). Preparation of the library involved the immunoSEQ multiplex PCR assay. Here the immuneACCESS table is served through TCRdb, limited to in-frame sequences with V and J called. Missing clones are a known gap in these copies; in checked studies unresolved V genes cover under half, and the rest lacks a known reason. The sample table contains approximately 51,000 clones; only one count was recorded for around 93% of them. The ten largest clones take up 4% to 4.5% of the sample. The source material was PBMCs. These receptors originate from a human donor in good health. Some clones in this sample may be carry-over from other donors' samples.

V and J are TRBV30 and TRBJ1-1; the D gene is possibly TRBD1 (5 bases). The CDR3 consists of 13 residues. The V and J ends lost 5 bases and 5 bases respectively, with 15 bases between them. Germline lookup yields CDR1 GTSNPN and CDR2 SVGIG (reference sequence). For the CDR3, the DNA is TGTGCCTGGGACACCCTCCGGGGGACTGAAGCTTTCTTT. This encodes CAWDTLRGTEAFF.

This chain uses TRBV7-3 with TRBJ1-1; maybe TRBD1 (6 bases). Germline values: CDR1 SGHTA, CDR2 FQGTGA. V lost 4 bases to trimming and J lost 6 bases, with 12 bases between them. The CDR3 runs 13 residues. The CDR3 DNA reads as TGTGCCAGCAGCTGGGGACAAACTGCTGAAGCTTTCTTT. Its protein product is CASSWGQTAEAFF.

The V and J genes are TRBV7-2 and TRBJ2-2; 14 bases match TRBD2. The CDR3 sequence is 18 residues long. Trimming took 4 bases from V and 6 from J; bases not matched to a gene: 10. Germline assignment: CDR1 SGHTA and CDR2 FQGNSA. This CDR3 reads CASSWRLAGGPSSGELFF. CDR3 DNA sequence: TGTGCCAGCAGCTGGAGACTAGCGGGAGGGCCTTCTTCCGGGGAGCTGTTTTTT.

The rearrangement uses TRBV7-2 and TRBJ1-2, with a possible D match to TRBD1 (6 bases). V was shortened by 0 bases and J by 4 bases, with 12 bases between the two germline ends. Germline CDR1 reads SGHTA; CDR2 reads FQGNSA. The length of the CDR3 is 15 residues. The CDR3 bases are TGTGCCAGCAGCTTAGCGGGGGCCAGGACCTATGGCTACACCTTC. This codes for CASSLAGARTYGYTF.

The V gene is TRBV30, the J gene TRBJ1-5; D call uncertain. The germline gives CDR1 GTSNPN, CDR2 SVGIG (reference sequence). Trimming removed 0 bases at V and 2 bases at J, with 11 bases between. The CDR3 loop spans 15 amino acids. The CDR3 DNA is TGTGCCTGGAGTGTTCGAGGTGTTGGCAATCAGCCCCAGCATTTT. Its translation: CAWSVRGVGNQPQHF.

The chain is built from TRBV27 and TRBJ2-5; TRBD1 is a possible D gene (6 bases). Germline values: CDR1 MNHEY, CDR2 SMNVEV (reference sequence). The V end was cut by 6 bases, the J end by 3 bases, with 17 bases between. This CDR3 comprises 15 residues. The CDR3 DNA reads TGTGCCAGCAGAAACGCGGACAGATTGGAAGAGACCCAGTACTTC. It encodes CASRNADRLEETQYF.

The chain links TRBV29-1 to TRBJ2-2, with a weak D call TRBD1 (6 bases). The CDR3 is 12 amino acids. Germline-derived CDR1 and CDR2 are SQVTM and ANQGSEA. Trimming pared 5 bases from V and 6 bases from J, leaving 10 bases between. The CDR3 here is CSVSAGAGELFF. CDR3 coding DNA: TGCAGCGTTTCAGCAGGGGCCGGGGAGCTGTTTTTT.

The chain is built from TRBV5-1 and TRBJ2-1; D possibly corresponds to TRBD2 (5 bases). The CDR3 totals 15 residues. The V gene's germline CDR1 is SGHRS and CDR2 YFSETQ. Trimming took 0 bases from V and 6 from J, leaving 13 bases between them. The CDR3: CASSLADRGGNEQFF. The CDR3 bases are TGCGCCAGCAGCTTGGCCGACCGGGGTGGCAATGAGCAGTTCTTC.

The chain uses TRBV7-9 and TRBJ1-6; D possibly corresponds to TRBD1 (5 bases). Per germline, CDR1 SEHNR and CDR2 FQNEAQ (reference sequence). This CDR3 is built from 13 residues. The V and J ends lost 4 bases and 12 bases respectively, with 13 bases between them. Here the CDR3 DNA reads TGTGCCAGCAGCTCAGACGGGGGAAAACCCCTCCACTTT. Its protein product is CASSSDGGKPLHF.

The V gene is TRBV7-3, the J gene TRBJ2-7; the match to TRBD2 covers 10 bases. In germline, CDR1 is SGHTA, CDR2 FQGTGA. V shed 1 base, J shed 0 bases, and the junction held 9 bases outside the gene matches. This CDR3 spans 18 amino acids. The CDR3 is CASSLMASGGTSSYEQYF. The CDR3 DNA reads TGTGCCAGCAGCTTAATGGCTAGCGGGGGAACAAGCTCCTACGAGCAGTACTTC.

This rearrangement joins TRBV5-8 to TRBJ1-2; TRBD1 matches at 7 bases. The length of the CDR3 is 11 residues. After removal of 2 bases from V and 13 bases from J, the junction contained 5 bases not matched to a gene. Per the germline V gene, CDR1 is SGHTS and CDR2 is YDEGEE. The CDR3 is CASSFTGTATF. The CDR3 bases are TGTGCCAGCAGCTTCACCGGGACAGCCACCTTC.

This clone was observed once. V gene TRBV27 combines with J gene TRBJ1-4; no clear D. Trimming shortened V by 7 bases and J by 3 bases, and 9 bases separated the two germline ends. This CDR3 has 13 residues. The germline gives CDR1 MNHEY, CDR2 SMNVEV (reference sequence). The CDR3 bases are TGTGCCAGCAAACTCCTGGCTAATGAAAAACTGTTTTTT. Amino acid sequence: CASKLLANEKLFF.

J is TRBJ1-1 and V is TRBV7-2, with 8 positions matching TRBD1. Germline CDR1 SGHTA, CDR2 FQGNSA. The CDR3 has 13 residues. V lost 5 bases and J lost 4; bases outside the gene matches: 3. DNA for the CDR3: TGTGCCAGCAGCGCCAGGGGGCCCACTGAAGCTTTCTTT. Encoded protein: CASSARGPTEAFF. Combining the CDR3 with reference TRBV7-2 and TRBJ1-1 gives the whole variable domain GAGVSQSPSNKVTEKGKDVELRCDPISGHTALYWYRQSLGQGLEFLIYFQGNSAPDKSGLPSDRFSAERTGGSVSTLTIQRTQQEDSAVYLCASSARGPTEAFFGQGTRLTVV.

V and J are TRBV18 and TRBJ1-1; no firm D call. This CDR3 is 13 amino acids long. Germline-derived CDR1 and CDR2 are KGHSH and LQKENI. Trimming removed 6 bases at V and 1 base at J, with 9 bases between. CDR3 residues: CASSALENTEAFF. DNA for the CDR3: TGTGCCAGCTCCGCCTTAGAGAACACTGAAGCTTTCTTT.

This rearrangement joins TRBV6-5 to TRBJ2-3; a weak D match, TRBD2 (5 bases). The CDR3 runs 14 residues. Per germline, CDR1 MNHEY and CDR2 SVGAGI. Trimming removed 5 bases from V and 1 base from J, with 10 bases in between. As DNA, the CDR3 is TGTGCCAGCAGTAAGTACGGGGGCACAGATACGCAGTATTTT. Protein product: CASSKYGGTDTQYF.

The rearrangement joins TRBV6-1 to TRBJ1-2; 10 positions agree with TRBD1. The CDR3 is 14 residues long. Trimming removed 5 bases from V and 4 bases from J; junction bases left unmatched: 4. Germline CDR1 reads MNHNS; CDR2 reads SASEGT. CDR3 nucleotides: TGTGCCAGCAGTCTGACAGGGGGCTTCTATGGCTACACCTTC. This gives the protein CASSLTGGFYGYTF.

The rearrangement joins TRBV19 to TRBJ2-7, with D tentatively TRBD1 (6 bases). The CDR3 runs to 16 residues. Trimming cost V 5 bases and J 3 bases, with 20 bases left between them. Looked up from germline, CDR1 is LNHDA and CDR2 is SQIVND (reference sequence). The CDR3 sequence: CASSQGAGRGHYEQYF. The CDR3 DNA sequence: TGTGCCAGTAGTCAAGGCGCGGGCAGGGGTCACTACGAGCAGTACTTC.

The chain recombines TRBV4-3 with TRBJ1-1; D possibly corresponds to TRBD1 (5 bases). Germline V gene data show CDR1 as LGHNA and CDR2 as YSLEER. V lost 6 bases to trimming and J lost 0 bases, with 8 bases between them. The CDR3 spans 13 residues. The CDR3 nucleotides read TGCGCCAGCAGTTTAGGGGTGAACACTGAAGCTTTCTTT. This encodes CASSLGVNTEAFF.

The V call is TRBV9, the J call TRBJ1-4; D is ambiguous. The length of the CDR3 is 12 residues. Germline CDR1 SGDLS, CDR2 YYNGEE. V dropped 0 bases and J dropped 8 bases, with 5 bases sitting between them. CDR3 protein: CASSVAGEKLFF. CDR3 nucleotides: TGTGCCAGCAGCGTAGCGGGAGAAAAACTGTTTTTT.

The gene calls are TRBV4-3 and TRBJ1-2, with 8 bases that match TRBD1. This CDR3 has 15 amino acids. Germline assignment: CDR1 LGHNA and CDR2 YSLEER. J gave up 3 bases and V 4 bases, and 7 bases lay outside the gene matches. CDR3 protein: CASSRYRGADYGYTF. CDR3 bases: TGCGCCAGCAGCCGCTACAGGGGGGCCGACTATGGCTACACCTTC.

The chain uses TRBV30 and TRBJ1-1; D ambiguous. CDR3 size: 13 residues. Germline CDR1 is GTSNPN and CDR2 is SVGIG (reference sequence). Trimming stripped 3 bases from V and 1 base from J, with 9 bases between. CDR3 sequence: CAWSRRGNTEAFF. In nucleotides, the CDR3 is TGTGCCTGGAGCCGCAGAGGGAACACTGAAGCTTTCTTT.

The chain joins TRBV7-3 to TRBJ2-3; possibly TRBD2 for D (5 bases). Trimming removed 2 bases from V and 3 bases from J, with 12 bases in between. The CDR3 has 15 amino acids. The germline V gene encodes CDR1 SGHTA and CDR2 FQGTGA. CDR3 sequence reads: CASSLGSGGTDTQYF. The CDR3 bases are TGTGCCAGCAGCTTAGGCTCGGGCGGGACAGATACGCAGTATTTT. The variable domain in full, completed from reference TRBV7-3 and TRBJ2-3, reads GAGVSQTPSNKVTEKGKYVELRCDPISGHTALYWYRQSLGQGPEFLIYFQGTGAADDSGLPNDRFFAVRPEGSVSTLKIQRTERGDSAVYLCASSLGSGGTDTQYFGPGTRLTVL.

CDR3 loop: CAWSSPPPASGGNEQFF. The CDR3 region has the DNA TGTGCCTGGAGTTCACCCCCCCCGGCTAGCGGTGGGAATGAGCAGTTCTTC. The chain combines TRBV30 with TRBJ2-1, with TRBD2 identical over 7 bases. Germline V CDR1 and CDR2: GTSNPN, SVGIG (reference sequence). The CDR3 covers 17 residues. Germline trimming cut 2 bases from V and 7 bases from J; bases unmatched to any gene: 17.

This chain connects TRBV4-1 to TRBJ2-6; TRBD1 matches at 10 bases. The CDR3 has 18 residues. Germline assignment: CDR1 MGHRA and CDR2 YSYEKL. V lost 4 bases to trimming and J lost 3 bases; unmatched junction nucleotides: 9. The CDR3 protein is CASSPRDRGALGANVLTF. In DNA form, the CDR3 reads TGCGCCAGCAGCCCCCGGGACAGGGGCGCTCTTGGGGCCAACGTCCTGACTTTC.

The chain employs TRBV19 and TRBJ1-1, with a weak D call TRBD1 (5 bases). V was trimmed by 1 base and J by 2 bases, leaving 11 bases between them. Germline V gene sequence: CDR1 LNHDA, CDR2 SQIVND (reference sequence). The length of the CDR3 is 15 residues. CDR3 sequence (DNA): TGTGCCAGTAGTATAGGGGCAGGGATTAACACTGAAGCTTTCTTT. Encoded protein: CASSIGAGINTEAFF.

The chain couples TRBV6-5 to TRBJ2-1; tentative D call: TRBD1 (8 bases). The V gene's germline CDR1 is MNHEY and CDR2 SVGAGI. Trimming pared 0 bases from V and 9 bases from J, leaving 18 bases between. The CDR3 is 16 amino acids. The CDR3 coding sequence is TGTGCCAGCAGTTACTCGGACAGGGTGGGGAGGGGTGAGCAGTTCTTC. Protein: CASSYSDRVGRGEQFF.

The V call is TRBV7-6, the J call TRBJ1-5; unclear D gene. This CDR3 has 15 residues. Trimming shortened V by 4 bases and J by 0 bases, and 10 bases separated the two germline ends. From germline, CDR1 is SGHVS and CDR2 FNYEAQ. CDR3 coding DNA: TGTGCCAGCAGCTCCTTCCCGGGTAGCAATCAGCCCCAGCATTTT. Protein: CASSSFPGSNQPQHF.

This clone was recorded once. The V and J genes are TRBV5-1 and TRBJ2-3; 11 nucleotides agree with TRBD2. Germline CDR1 reads SGHRS; CDR2 reads YFSETQ. Germline trimming cut 2 bases from V and 8 bases from J; bases unmatched to any gene: 7. The CDR3 consists of 15 residues. CDR3 region: CASSFLAGGPGTQYF. CDR3 DNA: TGCGCCAGCAGCTTCTTAGCGGGGGGGCCGGGTACGCAGTATTTT.

The chain carries TRBV5-1 and TRBJ2-7, with 8 positions matching TRBD2. Germline CDR1 is SGHRS and CDR2 is YFSETQ. The CDR3 consists of 16 residues. J was trimmed by 7 bases and V by 4 bases; bases with no gene match: 16. This chain's CDR3 is CASSPGGGAGVLEQYF. CDR3 sequence (DNA): TGCGCCAGCAGCCCCGGAGGGGGAGCGGGAGTGTTGGAGCAGTACTTC.

The chain employs TRBV4-1 and TRBJ1-2, with TRBD1 matching over 7 bases. Germline V gene sequence: CDR1 MGHRA, CDR2 YSYEKL. Trimming removed 0 bases from V and 4 bases from J; junction bases left unmatched: 5. This CDR3 spans 15 amino acids. The CDR3 protein is CASSQDPGTAYGYTF. Here the CDR3 DNA reads TGCGCCAGCAGCCAAGACCCCGGGACAGCCTATGGCTACACCTTC.